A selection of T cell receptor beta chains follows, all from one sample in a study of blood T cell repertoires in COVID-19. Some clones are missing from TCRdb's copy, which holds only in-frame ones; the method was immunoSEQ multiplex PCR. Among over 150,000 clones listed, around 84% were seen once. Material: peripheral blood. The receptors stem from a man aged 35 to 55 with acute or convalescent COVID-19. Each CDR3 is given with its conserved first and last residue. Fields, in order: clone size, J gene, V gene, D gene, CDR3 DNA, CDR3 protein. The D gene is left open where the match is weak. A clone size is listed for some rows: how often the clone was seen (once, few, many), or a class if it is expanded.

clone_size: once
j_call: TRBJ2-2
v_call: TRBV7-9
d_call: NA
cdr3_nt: TGTGCCAGCAGCCTCGCGTCAGGACAGAGTATCGGGGAGCTGTTTTTT
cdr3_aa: CASSLASGQSIGELFF

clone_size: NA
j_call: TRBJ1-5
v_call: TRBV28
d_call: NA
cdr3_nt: TGTGCCAGCAGTTTGGTATCAGGTCAGCCCCAGCATTTT
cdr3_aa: CASSLVSGQPQHF

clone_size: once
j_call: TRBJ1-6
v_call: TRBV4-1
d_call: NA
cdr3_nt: TGCGCCAGCAGCCAGGGCAGGGGTTTAGGTTCACCCCTCCACTTT
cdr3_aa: CASSQGRGLGSPLHF

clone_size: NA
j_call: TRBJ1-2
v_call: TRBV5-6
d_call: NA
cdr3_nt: TGTGCCAGCAGCTTGGGACTTCGTACTGGCTACACCTTC
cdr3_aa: CASSLGLRTGYTF

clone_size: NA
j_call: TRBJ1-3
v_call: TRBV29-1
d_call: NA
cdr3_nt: TGCAGCGCCCTGAAAGGGGTGGGAGGAAACACCATATATTTT
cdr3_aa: CSALKGVGGNTIYF

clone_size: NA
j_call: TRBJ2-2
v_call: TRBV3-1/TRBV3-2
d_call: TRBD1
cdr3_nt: TGTGCCAGCAGCCAAGATTGGGAACAGGGGTCCGGGGAGCTGTTTTTT
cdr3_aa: CASSQDWEQGSGELFF

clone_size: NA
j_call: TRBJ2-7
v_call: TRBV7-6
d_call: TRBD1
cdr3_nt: TGTGCCAGCAGCTTAGATACAGGGGGTGCCTACGAGCAGTACTTC
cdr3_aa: CASSLDTGGAYEQYF

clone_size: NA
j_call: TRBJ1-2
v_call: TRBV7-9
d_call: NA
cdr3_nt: TGTGCCAGCAGCTTAGGGACAGTCAACTATGGCTACACCTTC
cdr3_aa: CASSLGTVNYGYTF

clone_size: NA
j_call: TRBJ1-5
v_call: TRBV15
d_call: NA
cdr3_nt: TGTGCCACCAGCAGAGTGACAGGTGATAATCAGCCCCAGCATTTT
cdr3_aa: CATSRVTGDNQPQHF

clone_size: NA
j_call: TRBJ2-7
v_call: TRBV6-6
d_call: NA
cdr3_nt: TGTGCCTGCCAGGGGATGGACTCCTACGAGCAGTACTTC
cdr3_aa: CACQGMDSYEQYF

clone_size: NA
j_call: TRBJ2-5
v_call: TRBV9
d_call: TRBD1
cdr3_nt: TGTGCCAGCAGCTTAAGGGGGCGAGAGACCCAGTACTTC
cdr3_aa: CASSLRGRETQYF

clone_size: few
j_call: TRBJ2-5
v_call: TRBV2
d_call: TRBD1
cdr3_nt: TGTGCCAGCAGGGGCGGACAGGTCTTAGTGGCCCAGTACTTC
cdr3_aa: CASRGGQVLVAQYF

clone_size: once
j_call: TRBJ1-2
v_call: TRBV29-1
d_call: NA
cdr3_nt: TGCAGCGTTGAAGAGAACAGGGCCTATGGCTACACCTTC
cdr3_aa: CSVEENRAYGYTF

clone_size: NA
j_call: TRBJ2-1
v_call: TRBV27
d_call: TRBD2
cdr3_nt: TGTGCCAGCAGTGAACTAGCGGGGGTTCCCTACAATGAGCAGTTCTTC
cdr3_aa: CASSELAGVPYNEQFF

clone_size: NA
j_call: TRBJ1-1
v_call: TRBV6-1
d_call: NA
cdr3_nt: TGTGCCAGCAGTGAAGCGCTTCAGGGCTGGGGCACTGAAGCTTTCTTT
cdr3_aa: CASSEALQGWGTEAFF

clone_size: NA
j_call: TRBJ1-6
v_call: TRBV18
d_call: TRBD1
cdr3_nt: TGTGCCAGCTCACCCCCGACAGGGACCTCCTATAATTCACCCCTCCACTTT
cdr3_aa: CASSPPTGTSYNSPLHF

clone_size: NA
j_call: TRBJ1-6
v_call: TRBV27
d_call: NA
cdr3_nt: TGTGCCAGCAGTTTATCGCTGGCAGCAGGTTCACCCCTCCACTTT
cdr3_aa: CASSLSLAAGSPLHF

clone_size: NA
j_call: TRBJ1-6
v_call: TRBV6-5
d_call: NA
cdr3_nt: TGTGCCAGCAGTTACTCCCCCACCTTAGAGTCACCCCTCCACTTT
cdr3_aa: CASSYSPTLESPLHF

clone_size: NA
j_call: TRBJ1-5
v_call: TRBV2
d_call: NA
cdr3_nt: TGTGCCAGCAGTGACCGAGGGGGTTTTCAGCCCCAGCATTTT
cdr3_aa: CASSDRGGFQPQHF

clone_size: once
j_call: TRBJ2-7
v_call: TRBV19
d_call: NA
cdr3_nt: TGTGCCAGTAGCACAGGATCGGCCTACGAGCAGTACTTC
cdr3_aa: CASSTGSAYEQYF

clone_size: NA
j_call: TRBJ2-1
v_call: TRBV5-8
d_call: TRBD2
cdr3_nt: TGTGCCAGCACCACGGGGGGGTGGGGATCCCCCTACAATGAGCAGTTCTTC
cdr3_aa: CASTTGGWGSPYNEQFF

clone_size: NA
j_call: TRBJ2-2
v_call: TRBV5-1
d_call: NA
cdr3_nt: TGCGCCAGCAGCTTCGTCAGGGGCACCGGGGAGCTGTTTTTT
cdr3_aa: CASSFVRGTGELFF

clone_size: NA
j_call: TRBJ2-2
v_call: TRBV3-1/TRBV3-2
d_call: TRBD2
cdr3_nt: TGTGCCAGCAGCCAAGGACTAGCGGGGGGTACCGGGGAGCTGTTTTTT
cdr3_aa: CASSQGLAGGTGELFF

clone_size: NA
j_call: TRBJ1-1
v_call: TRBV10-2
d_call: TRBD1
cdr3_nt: TGCGCCAGCAGGGGGGACAGCACTCCCACCGGCACTGAAGCTTTCTTT
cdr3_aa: CASRGDSTPTGTEAFF

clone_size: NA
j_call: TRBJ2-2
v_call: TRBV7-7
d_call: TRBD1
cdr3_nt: TGTGCCAGCAGCTCCGGGACAGGGGTGGACACCGGGGAGCTGTTTTTT
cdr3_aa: CASSSGTGVDTGELFF

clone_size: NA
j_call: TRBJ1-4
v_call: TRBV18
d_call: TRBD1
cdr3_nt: TGTGCCAGCTCACCCAGGGACAGGGCGGAAAAACTGTTTTTT
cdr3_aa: CASSPRDRAEKLFF

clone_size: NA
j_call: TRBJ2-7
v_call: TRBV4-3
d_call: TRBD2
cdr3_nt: TGCGCCAGCAGCCAAGGGGAGGGATCCTACGAGCAGTACTTC
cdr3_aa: CASSQGEGSYEQYF

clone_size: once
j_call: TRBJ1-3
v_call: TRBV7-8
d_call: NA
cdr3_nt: TGTGCCAGCAGCCCCTTAGCGGTTTCTGGAAACACCATATATTTT
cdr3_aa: CASSPLAVSGNTIYF

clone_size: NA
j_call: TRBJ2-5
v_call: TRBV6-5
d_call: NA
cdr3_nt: TGTGCCAGCAGTTACTTGGGGGCCCAAGAGACCCAGTACTTC
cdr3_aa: CASSYLGAQETQYF

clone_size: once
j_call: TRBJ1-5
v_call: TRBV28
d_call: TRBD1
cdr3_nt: TGTGCCAGCAGTTCGGGACAGGTATTCAATCAGCCCCAGCATTTT
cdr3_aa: CASSSGQVFNQPQHF

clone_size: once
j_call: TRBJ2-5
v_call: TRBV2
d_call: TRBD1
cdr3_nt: TGTGCCAGCAGTGCCCGAACAGGGGGCCAAGAGACCCAGTACTTC
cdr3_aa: CASSARTGGQETQYF

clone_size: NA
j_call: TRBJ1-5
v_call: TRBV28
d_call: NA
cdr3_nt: TGTGCCAGCAGCCAGTCCAGGGGCAATCAGCCCCAGCATTTT
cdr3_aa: CASSQSRGNQPQHF

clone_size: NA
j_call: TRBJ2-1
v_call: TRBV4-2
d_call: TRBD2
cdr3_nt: TGTGCCAGCAGCCAAATAGCGGGGGGTAGTGAGCAGTTCTTC
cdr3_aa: CASSQIAGGSEQFF

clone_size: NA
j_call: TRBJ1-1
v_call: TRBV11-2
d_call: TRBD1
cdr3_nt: TGTGCCAGCAGGAGACAGGGGGCCTGGGCTGAAGCTTTCTTT
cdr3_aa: CASRRQGAWAEAFF